These 9 T cell receptor beta chains came from one sample sequenced in a study of cytomegalovirus exposure and HLA in healthy donors. Sequencing used immunoSEQ multiplex PCR; TCRdb keeps in-frame clones, though not all of them. This table holds about 140,000 clones, 88% found once. Sequencing was performed on PBMCs. The receptor set was obtained from a woman aged 18 to 35 in good health and CMV-seropositive.

This chain joins TRBV11-2 and TRBJ2-2, with D maybe TRBD1 (6 bases). The CDR3 runs to 13 residues. CDR1 and CDR2 from the germline V gene are SGHAT and FQNNGV. V was clipped by 5 bases and J by 6 bases, with 10 bases between them. The CDR3 DNA sequence: TGTGCCAGCAGCCGGCAGGGGCCCGGGGAGCTGTTTTTT. This translates into CASSRQGPGELFF. Full variable domain (rest looked up from reference TRBV11-2 and TRBJ2-2): EAGVAQSPRYKIIEKRQSVAFWCNPISGHATLYWYQQILGQGPKLLIQFQNNGVVDDSQLPKDRFSAERLKGVDSTLKIQPAKLEDSAVYLCASSRQGPGELFFGEGSRLTVL.

This sequence joins TRBV9 and TRBJ2-4; a weak D match, TRBD2 (6 bases). The CDR3 is made up of 16 amino acids. Trimming shortened V by 4 bases and J by 4 bases, and 18 bases separated the two germline ends. Germline V gives CDR1 SGDLS, CDR2 YYNGEE. DNA for the CDR3: TGTGCCAGCAGCCCCGAGGGGAGGACACTAAAAAACATTCAGTACTTC. Residues: CASSPEGRTLKNIQYF.

This clone has a handful of counts. The V gene is TRBV2, the J gene TRBJ1-6; tentatively, D is TRBD1 (6 bases). Germline V gives CDR1 SNHLY, CDR2 FYNNEI. The CDR3 extends over 14 amino acids. The ends were cut back, 10 bases at V and 6 bases at J, with 16 bases in the middle. Here the CDR3 DNA reads TGTGCCACCGGAGGACAGACAATTAATTCACCCCTCCACTTT. As protein: CATGGQTINSPLHF.

This chain connects TRBV7-6 to TRBJ2-1; D uncertain. V dropped 1 base and J dropped 4 bases, with 5 bases sitting between them. The CDR3 spans 13 residues. Germline CDR1 and CDR2: SGHVS and FNYEAQ. This CDR3 is CASSLGAYNEQFF. Here the CDR3 DNA reads TGTGCCAGCAGCTTAGGGGCGTACAATGAGCAGTTCTTC. Looking up the rest from reference TRBV7-6 and TRBJ2-1 gives the full variable domain: GAGVSQSPRYKVTKRGQDVALRCDPISGHVSLYWYRQALGQGPEFLTYFNYEAQQDKSGLPNDRFSAERPEGSISTLTIQRTEQRDSAMYRCASSLGAYNEQFFGPGTRLTVL.

The chain recombines TRBV7-9 with TRBJ1-1; the D is unclear. Trimming stripped 1 base from V and 4 bases from J, with 13 bases between. The germline gives CDR1 SEHNR, CDR2 FQNEAQ (reference sequence). This CDR3 is built from 15 residues. The CDR3 protein is CASSLVWRVGTEAFF. CDR3 in DNA: TGTGCCAGCAGCTTAGTCTGGAGGGTGGGCACTGAAGCTTTCTTT.

The chain carries TRBV7-9 and TRBJ2-7; 7 bases align to TRBD1. The CDR3 is 14 residues long. The germline gives CDR1 SEHNR, CDR2 FQNEAQ (reference sequence). Germline trimming cut 1 base from V and 0 bases from J; bases unmatched to any gene: 0. CDR3 amino acids: CASSLGDSSYEQYF. CDR3 DNA sequence: TGTGCCAGCAGCTTAGGGGACAGCTCCTACGAGCAGTACTTC.

The CDR3 nucleotides read TGCGCCAGCAGCTATACTAGCGGGGCCTACGAGCAGTACTTC. Translating gives CASSYTSGAYEQYF. The genes are TRBV5-1 and TRBJ2-7; 10 nucleotides line up with TRBD2. The CDR3 extends over 14 amino acids. V gave up 3 bases and J gave up 2 bases; unmatched junction bases: 2. Germline values: CDR1 SGHRS, CDR2 YFSETQ.

This clone appeared once. The chain is built from TRBV6-1 and TRBJ1-3; TRBD1 might be the D (5 bases). Per the germline V gene, CDR1 is MNHNS and CDR2 is SASEGT. Between the trimmed V and J ends, which lost 6 bases and 0 bases, there was a span of 9 bases. CDR3 length: 14 residues. CDR3 sequence reads: CASRWGDSGNTIYF. CDR3 in DNA: TGTGCCAGCAGATGGGGGGACTCTGGAAACACCATATATTTT.

This chain connects TRBV7-6 to TRBJ2-1; D not certain. CDR3 length equals 11 residues. Germline V CDR1 and CDR2: SGHVS, FNYEAQ. V dropped 5 bases and J dropped 8 bases, with 7 bases sitting between them. The CDR3 nucleotides are TGTGCCAGCAGCCACTATTATGAGCAGTTCTTC. Translating gives CASSHYYEQFF.